Below, 25 T cell receptor beta chains from the same sample are listed, as sequenced in a study of OX40 agonist ivuxolimab in advanced cancers. TCRdb keeps only in-frame clones here, not all; method: immunoSEQ multiplex PCR. The sample has more than 85,000 clones; 90% are singletons. This specimen was CD4+ or CD8+ T cells sorted from blood, taken in a trial of the OX40 agonist ivuxolimab. The receptors derive from an adult with an advanced solid tumor such as melanoma, head and neck, liver or kidney cancer.

This chain connects TRBV19 to TRBJ2-5; no clear D. Trimming removed 5 bases from V and 2 bases from J, with 9 bases in between. Per the germline V gene, CDR1 is LNHDA and CDR2 is SQIVND (reference sequence). The CDR3 length is 13 residues. The CDR3 DNA is TGTGCCAGTAGTGACCGGATACAAGAGACCCAGTACTTC. Translating it yields CASSDRIQETQYF.

This clone came up once. The genes are TRBV7-9 and TRBJ2-3; TRBD2 might be the D (6 bases). This CDR3 has 14 residues. Between the trimmed V and J ends, which lost 3 bases and 5 bases, there was a span of 12 bases. The germline gives CDR1 SEHNR, CDR2 FQNEAQ (reference sequence). DNA of the CDR3: TGTGCCAGCAGCTTGTTCGGGAGAGAAGATACGCAGTATTTT. This encodes CASSLFGREDTQYF. The full variable domain, with the rest looked up from reference TRBV7-9 and TRBJ2-3, is DTGVSQNPRHKITKRGQNVTFRCDPISEHNRLYWYRQTLGQGPEFLTYFQNEAQLEKSRLLSDRFSAERPKGSFSTLEIQRTEQGDSAMYLCASSLFGREDTQYFGPGTRLTVL.

V gene TRBV5-1 combines with J gene TRBJ1-5; D possibly corresponds to TRBD1 (5 bases). Trimming removed 7 bases at V and 6 bases at J, with 11 bases between. CDR1 and CDR2 from the germline V gene are SGHRS and YFSETQ. CDR3 length: 12 residues. In DNA, the CDR3 is TGCGCCAGCGGGGGTGGAAGTCAGCCCCAGCATTTT. Protein sequence: CASGGGSQPQHF. Combining the CDR3 with reference TRBV5-1 and TRBJ1-5 gives the whole variable domain KAGVTQTPRYLIKTRGQQVTLSCSPISGHRSVSWYQQTPGQGLQFLFEYFSETQRNKGNFPGRFSGRQFSNSRSEMNVSTLELGDSALYLCASGGGSQPQHFGDGTRLSIL.

The chain couples TRBV4-1 to TRBJ2-5; D is perhaps TRBD1 (5 bases). The J call may be in error: the DNA end matches TRBJ2-7 better. The CDR3 has 14 residues. Germline loops: CDR1 MGHRA, CDR2 YSYEKL. The CDR3, as DNA: TGCGCCAGCAGCCTCCGACAGAGCTCCTACGAGCAGTACTTC. Protein: CASSLRQSSYEQYF.

The genes are TRBV28 and TRBJ2-7; a weak D match, TRBD2 (5 bases). The CDR3 has 14 amino acids. The germline gives CDR1 MDHEN, CDR2 SYDVKM. V was clipped by 8 bases and J by 0 bases, with 14 bases between them. CDR3 loop: CASEGGSFSYEQYF. CDR3 sequence (DNA): TGTGCCAGCGAGGGTGGTAGCTTCTCCTACGAGCAGTACTTC.

This chain links TRBV6-6 with TRBJ2-1; the D gene could be TRBD1 or TRBD2 (6 bases each). V lost 2 bases and J 9 bases, leaving 20 bases between the germline ends. Germline V gives CDR1 MNHNY, CDR2 SVGAGI (reference sequence). This CDR3 comprises 16 residues. In DNA, the CDR3 is TGTGCCAGCAGTTACCCCCCGGGGGCGGGCCCCGGTGAGCAGTTCTTC. This translates into CASSYPPGAGPGEQFF.

The chain has TRBV13 and TRBJ2-3; no definite D call. CDR3 length equals 14 residues. Per germline, CDR1 PRHDT and CDR2 FYEKMQ (reference sequence). V dropped 0 bases and J dropped 1 base, with 5 bases sitting between them. The CDR3 region has the DNA TGTGCCAGCAGCTTAGGCCTGGGCACAGATACGCAGTATTTT. Its translation: CASSLGLGTDTQYF.

This chain connects TRBV15 to TRBJ2-2; D is ambiguous. Trimming left V 3 bases short and J 3 bases short, with 8 bases between. This CDR3 is 14 amino acids long. Germline CDR1 LNHNV, CDR2 YYDKDF (reference sequence). This CDR3 reads CATSRVGYTGELFF. In nucleotides, the CDR3 is TGTGCCACCAGCAGGGTGGGCTACACCGGGGAGCTGTTTTTT. The variable domain in full, completed from reference TRBV15 and TRBJ2-2, reads DAMVIQNPRYQVTQFGKPVTLSCSQTLNHNVMYWYQQKSSQAPKLLFHYYDKDFNNEADTPDNFQSRRPNTSFCFLDIRSPGLGDTAMYLCATSRVGYTGELFFGEGSRLTVL.

This rearrangement joins TRBV5-1 to TRBJ1-1; 11 bases map to TRBD1. The germline V gene has CDR1 SGHRS and CDR2 YFSETQ. CDR3 length: 15 residues. With 6 bases clipped from V and 0 bases from J, the junction kept 4 bases outside the gene matches. The CDR3 DNA is TGCGCCAGCACCGGACAGGGGGCGATGAACACTGAAGCTTTCTTT. It encodes CASTGQGAMNTEAFF.

This clone came up once. The rearrangement joins TRBV11-3 to TRBJ2-2; possibly TRBD2 for D (5 bases). CDR3 size: 14 residues. The ends were cut back, 5 bases at V and 8 bases at J, with 15 bases in the middle. Germline V gene data show CDR1 as SGHNT and CDR2 as YENEEA. The CDR3 loop reads CASSPRGATGELFF. The CDR3 nucleotides are TGTGCCAGCAGCCCCCGGGGAGCCACGGGGGAGCTGTTTTTT.

The chain combines TRBV25-1 with TRBJ1-2; 11 bases are shared with TRBD1. In germline, CDR1 is MGHDK, CDR2 SYGVNS. The CDR3 runs to 14 residues. V shed 6 bases, J shed 6 bases, and the junction held 6 bases outside the gene matches. The CDR3 protein is CASRAGQGVNGYTF. CDR3 in DNA: TGTGCCAGCAGGGCGGGACAGGGGGTGAATGGCTACACCTTC.

The rearrangement links TRBV7-3 to TRBJ2-3; D gene unclear. The germline V gene has CDR1 SGHTA and CDR2 FQGTGA. This CDR3 region has 14 residues. V lost 5 bases to trimming and J lost 2 bases, with 11 bases between them. CDR3 DNA sequence: TGTGCCAGCAGCCCCCGACCAAACACAGATACGCAGTATTTT. This gives the protein CASSPRPNTDTQYF.

V and J are TRBV9 and TRBJ2-5, with 8 bases that match TRBD1. Germline CDR1 and CDR2: SGDLS and YYNGEE. The CDR3 runs 16 residues. The J segment lost 3 bases and the V segment lost 0 bases, leaving 7 bases of the junction unmatched. The CDR3 coding sequence is TGTGCCAGCAGCGTAGGAGCAGGGGGCGCAGAAGAGACCCAGTACTTC. Translated: CASSVGAGGAEETQYF.

The V call is TRBV7-9, the J call TRBJ2-2, with 8 bases matching TRBD2. The trim removed 0 bases at V and 6 bases at J, leaving 6 bases unmatched. The CDR3 totals 16 residues. CDR1 and CDR2 (germline): SEHNR, FQNEAQ (reference sequence). CDR3 DNA sequence: TGTGCCAGCAGCTTAGCGCTGGCGGGAGGATCCGGGGAGCTGTTTTTT. The encoded protein is CASSLALAGGSGELFF.

The V gene is TRBV28, the J gene TRBJ2-4; 8 nucleotides align to TRBD1. The V gene's germline CDR1 is MDHEN and CDR2 SYDVKM. V was clipped by 5 bases and J by 1 base; unmatched bases: 4. This CDR3 contains 15 residues. This CDR3 reads CASSPQGAAKNIQYF. The CDR3 nucleotides read TGTGCCAGCAGTCCCCAGGGGGCGGCCAAAAACATTCAGTACTTC.

The chain uses TRBV7-2 and TRBJ1-1; no definite D call. The CDR3 runs to 15 residues. Deletions cut 6 bases from V and 4 bases from J, with 18 bases between. Per germline, CDR1 SGHTA and CDR2 FQGNSA. CDR3 protein: CASSREILASTEAFF. Here the CDR3 DNA reads TGTGCCAGCAGTAGGGAAATATTAGCGAGCACTGAAGCTTTCTTT.

CDR3: CASSPGQGAGNSPLHF. The CDR3 bases are TGTGCCAGCAGCCCCGGACAGGGGGCGGGAAATTCACCCCTCCACTTT. The rearrangement links TRBV5-5 to TRBJ1-6; 11 bases align to TRBD1. The CDR3 extends over 16 amino acids. Germline V CDR1 and CDR2: SGHKS, YYEKEE (reference sequence). The V and J ends lost 4 bases and 7 bases, in that order; junction bases with no gene match: 7.

The chain recombines TRBV15 with TRBJ2-3, with 10 bases identical to TRBD2. Trimming took 0 bases from V and 4 from J; bases not matched to a gene: 13. The CDR3 runs to 19 residues. The germline CDR1 and CDR2 sequences are LNHNV and YYDKDF (reference sequence). Here the CDR3 reads CATSRDRRKTSGNADTQYF. CDR3 DNA: TGTGCCACCAGCAGAGATCGAAGGAAAACTAGCGGGAACGCAGATACGCAGTATTTT.

This rearrangement joins TRBV30 to TRBJ1-5; 7 nucleotides agree with TRBD1. Trimming cost V 5 bases and J 2 bases; bases outside gene matches: 12. The CDR3 is made up of 16 amino acids. Germline V gene sequence: CDR1 GTSNPN, CDR2 SVGIG (reference sequence). The CDR3 spells CAWAGGSVVGNQPQHF. The DNA of the CDR3 is TGTGCCTGGGCAGGGGGGTCGGTGGTCGGCAATCAGCCCCAGCATTTT.

The chain joins TRBV2 to TRBJ1-1, with D uncertain. V lost 3 bases, J lost 3 bases, and 17 bases lay in between. Germline V lookup: CDR1 SNHLY, CDR2 FYNNEI. The CDR3 loop spans 16 amino acids. CDR3 loop: CASSEFRRASDTEAFF. CDR3 coding DNA: TGTGCCAGCAGTGAGTTTCGCCGGGCTTCTGACACTGAAGCTTTCTTT.

The chain links TRBV9 to TRBJ2-2, with D possibly matching TRBD2 (6 bases). Trimming cost V 5 bases and J 4 bases, with 12 bases left between them. Germline V CDR1 and CDR2: SGDLS, YYNGEE. This CDR3 has 14 residues. CDR3 DNA sequence: TGTGCCAGCAGGGAGGGTGCATTCACCGGGGAGCTGTTTTTT. This codes for CASREGAFTGELFF.

J is TRBJ1-2 and V is TRBV28; TRBD1 matches at 8 bases. This CDR3 is 13 amino acids long. Germline CDR1 reads MDHEN; CDR2 reads SYDVKM. The V gene end was trimmed by 4 bases and the J gene end by 5 bases; junction bases not matched to a gene: 3. The CDR3 reads CASSSGQEYGYTF. As DNA, the CDR3 is TGTGCCAGCAGTTCGGGACAGGAGTATGGCTACACCTTC.

The rearrangement uses TRBV18 and TRBJ1-4; maybe TRBD1 (6 bases). The germline gives CDR1 KGHSH, CDR2 LQKENI. The CDR3 is 15 amino acids. Trimming cost V 3 bases and J 7 bases, with 15 bases left between them. DNA for the CDR3: TGTGCCAGCTCACCCGGAGGGGGTGGAGGTGAAAAACTGTTTTTT. Translating gives CASSPGGGGGEKLFF. The complete variable domain, with remaining parts taken from reference TRBV18 and TRBJ1-4, reads NAGVMQNPRHLVRRRGQEARLRCSPMKGHSHVYWYRQLPEEGLKFMVYLQKENIIDESGMPKERFSAEFPKEGPSILRIQQVVRGDSAAYFCASSPGGGGGEKLFFGSGTQLSVL.

V is TRBV28 and J is TRBJ2-7, with TRBD1 matching over 9 bases. Germline CDR1 and CDR2: MDHEN and SYDVKM. The CDR3 is 15 residues long. V lost 6 bases and J lost 3; bases outside the gene matches: 9. The CDR3 coding sequence is TGTGCCAGCAGGAATCTGGGGACAGGGCTCTACGAGCAGTACTTC. Amino acid sequence: CASRNLGTGLYEQYF.

The V gene is TRBV11-3, the J gene TRBJ2-2; maybe TRBD2 (5 bases). Germline loops: CDR1 SGHNT, CDR2 YENEEA. The ends were cut back, 0 bases at V and 7 bases at J, with 9 bases in the middle. This CDR3 is built from 14 residues. The CDR3 region is CASSLDSSYGELFF. The CDR3, as DNA: TGTGCCAGCAGCTTAGATTCTAGCTACGGGGAGCTGTTTTTT.